This T cell receptor beta chain was sequenced for a study of CXCR3-negative and CXCR3-positive naive CD8 T cells. General study findings and limits: More hydrophobic TRB CDR3s were found in CXCR3-positive naive cells than in CXCR3-negative naive cells.

In preparing the TRB cDNA libraries, 5' RACE with UMI labels was used. TCRdb reanalyzed the 5' RACE reads and collapses them to one entry per CDR3 protein, without DNA. The data show roughly 110,000 distinct CDR3 sequences, and the top ten clones hold approximately 0.38%. About this clonotype itself: What it binds is not known.

The source of this sequence is a human donor in good health. Some clones in this sample may be carry-over from other donors' samples. The sequencing input was naive CXCR3+ CD8+ T cells from blood. Described subset: CD45RO-CCR7+CD27+CD95- naive CD8+ T cells expressing CXCR3 (TNR3+).

The CDR3 region is CASSTGGVNTGAFF. V is TRBV19 and J is TRBJ1-1. The CDR3 is 14 residues long. Germline V gene data show CDR1 as LNHDA and CDR2 as SQIVND (reference sequence).